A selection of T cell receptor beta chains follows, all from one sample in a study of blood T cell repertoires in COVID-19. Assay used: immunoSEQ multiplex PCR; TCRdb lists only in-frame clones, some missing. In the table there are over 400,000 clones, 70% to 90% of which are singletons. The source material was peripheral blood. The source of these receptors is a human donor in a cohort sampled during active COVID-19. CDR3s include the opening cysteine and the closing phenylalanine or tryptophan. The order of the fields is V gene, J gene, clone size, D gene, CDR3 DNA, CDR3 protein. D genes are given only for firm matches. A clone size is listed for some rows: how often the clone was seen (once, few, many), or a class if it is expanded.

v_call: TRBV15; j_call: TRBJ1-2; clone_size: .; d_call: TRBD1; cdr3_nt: TGTGCCACCTCAACACAGGGGGATAAGTCTAGCTATGGCTACACCTTC; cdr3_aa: CATSTQGDKSSYGYTF
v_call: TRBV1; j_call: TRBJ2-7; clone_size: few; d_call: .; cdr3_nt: TGCACCAGCAGCTCACAGGGGGCTTACTCCTACGAGCAGTACTTC; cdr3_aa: CTSSSQGAYSYEQYF
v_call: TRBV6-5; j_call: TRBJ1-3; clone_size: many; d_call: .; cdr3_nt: TGTGCCAGCGGCCGCCTCTCTGGAAACACCATATATTTT; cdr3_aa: CASGRLSGNTIYF
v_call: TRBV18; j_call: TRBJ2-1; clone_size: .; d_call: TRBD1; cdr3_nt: TGTGCCAGCTCACTTGCACAGGGGACAGCCGAGCAGTTCTTC; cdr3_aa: CASSLAQGTAEQFF
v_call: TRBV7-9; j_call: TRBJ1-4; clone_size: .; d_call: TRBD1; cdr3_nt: TGTGCCAGCAGCGCAAAACTACCGGGACAGGGGGAAAAACTGTTTTTT; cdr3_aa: CASSAKLPGQGEKLFF
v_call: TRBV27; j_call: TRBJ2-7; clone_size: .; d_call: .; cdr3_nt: TGTGCCAGCAGTTTAAGGGCGGACAGCTCCTACGAGCAGTACTTC; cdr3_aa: CASSLRADSSYEQYF
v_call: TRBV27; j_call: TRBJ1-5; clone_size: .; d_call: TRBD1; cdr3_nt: TGTGCCAGCAGCCCTACTGGACAGGGAGTCAATCAGCCCCAGCATTTT; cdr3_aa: CASSPTGQGVNQPQHF
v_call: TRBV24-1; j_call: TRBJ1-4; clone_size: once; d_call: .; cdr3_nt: TGTGCCACCAGTGAAGATGACATAGCGGACGAAAAACTGTTTTTT; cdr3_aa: CATSEDDIADEKLFF
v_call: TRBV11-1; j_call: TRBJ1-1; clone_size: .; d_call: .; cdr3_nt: TGTGCCAGCAGCGAGGCGGACACTGAAGCTTTCTTT; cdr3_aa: CASSEADTEAFF
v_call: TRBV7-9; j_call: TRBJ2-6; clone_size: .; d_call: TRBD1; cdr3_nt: TGTGCCAGCAGCTTCAGGGGGCGAGGGGCCAACGTCCTGACTTTC; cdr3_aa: CASSFRGRGANVLTF
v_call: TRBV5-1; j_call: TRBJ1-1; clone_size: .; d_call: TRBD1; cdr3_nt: TGCGCCAGCAGCCTCTTCGACAGGGGTGTACCTGAAGCTTTCTTT; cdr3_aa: CASSLFDRGVPEAFF
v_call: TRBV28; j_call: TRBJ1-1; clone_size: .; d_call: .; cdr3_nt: TGTGCCAGCGGACAGACGGGACCGAACACTGAAGCTTTCTTT; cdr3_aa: CASGQTGPNTEAFF
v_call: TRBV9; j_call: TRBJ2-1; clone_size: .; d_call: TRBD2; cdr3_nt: TGTGCCAGCAGCGACACAATTTCAGGGGCTAGCGGGAGGAATGAGCAGTTCTTC; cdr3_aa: CASSDTISGASGRNEQFF
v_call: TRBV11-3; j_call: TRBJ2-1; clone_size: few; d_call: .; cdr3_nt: TGTGCCAGCAGCTTTCTTGCAGGGGCGCAGTTCTTC; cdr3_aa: CASSFLAGAQFF
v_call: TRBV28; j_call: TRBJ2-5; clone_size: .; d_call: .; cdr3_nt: TGTGCCAGCAGTCTACAACGGGCAGGGCCCCGGGAGACCCAGTACTTC; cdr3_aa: CASSLQRAGPRETQYF
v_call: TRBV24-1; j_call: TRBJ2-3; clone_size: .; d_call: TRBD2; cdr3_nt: TGTGCCACCAGTGATTTCACCCTAGCGGGAGGGCTCACAGATACGCAGTATTTT; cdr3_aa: CATSDFTLAGGLTDTQYF
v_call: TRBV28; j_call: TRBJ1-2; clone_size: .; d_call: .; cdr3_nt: TGTGCCAGCAGTGGTCTACAGATCCCGCCCACCTATGGCTACACCTTC; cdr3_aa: CASSGLQIPPTYGYTF
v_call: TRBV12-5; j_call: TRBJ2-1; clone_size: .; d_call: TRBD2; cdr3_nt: TGTGCTAGTGCCTTGGGAGCGGGAGGGGTTTACAATGAGCAGTTCTTC; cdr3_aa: CASALGAGGVYNEQFF
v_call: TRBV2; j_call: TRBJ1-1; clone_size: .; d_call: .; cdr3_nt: TGTGCCAGCAGGGGAGTTGCCAAGAACACTGAAGCTTTCTTT; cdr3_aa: CASRGVAKNTEAFF
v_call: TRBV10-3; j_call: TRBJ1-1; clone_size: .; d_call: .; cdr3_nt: TGTGCCATCAGTGTGGAGGTCGGAGGCGGTCCGAACACTGAAGCTTTCTTT; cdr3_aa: CAISVEVGGGPNTEAFF
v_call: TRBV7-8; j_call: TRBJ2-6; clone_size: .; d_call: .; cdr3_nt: TGTGCCAGCAGCTTAGAACGATGGGGGCCTGGGGCCAACGTCCTGACTTTC; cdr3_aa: CASSLERWGPGANVLTF
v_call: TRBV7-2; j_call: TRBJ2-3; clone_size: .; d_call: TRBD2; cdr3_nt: TGTGCCAGCAGCCCCGGACTAGCGGGAGCGATATTAGATACGCAGTATTTT; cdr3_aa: CASSPGLAGAILDTQYF